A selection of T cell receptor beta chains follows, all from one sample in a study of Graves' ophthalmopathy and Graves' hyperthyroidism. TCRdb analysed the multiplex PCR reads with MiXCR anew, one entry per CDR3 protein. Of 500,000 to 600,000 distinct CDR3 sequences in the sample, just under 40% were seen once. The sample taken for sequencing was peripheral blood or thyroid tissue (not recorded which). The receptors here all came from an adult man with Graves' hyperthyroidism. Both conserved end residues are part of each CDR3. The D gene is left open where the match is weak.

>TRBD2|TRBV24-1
CATSEMGLAVENTGELFF
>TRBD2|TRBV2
CASSWALAGGYEQYF
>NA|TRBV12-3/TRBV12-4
CASSSSVYEQYF
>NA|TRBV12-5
CASGLVRETEETQYF
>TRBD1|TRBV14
CASLAGQGEAFF
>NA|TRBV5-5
CASSFLRAYEQYF
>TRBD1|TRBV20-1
CSAREGTAGVTGSPLHF
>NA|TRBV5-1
CARKRTGTSLRASEQYF
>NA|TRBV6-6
CASRRTGRLYEQYF
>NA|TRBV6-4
CASSDHQGRGSGANVLTF
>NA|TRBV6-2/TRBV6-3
CASSPRDGDYEQYF
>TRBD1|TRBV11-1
CANTPGDRGLGEQFF
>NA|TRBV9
CAFDSNQPQHF
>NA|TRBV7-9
CASSQSPGLSSYEQYF
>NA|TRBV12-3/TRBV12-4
CASSLSVGGPTSQGYTF
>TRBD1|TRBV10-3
CAISQDRQGANTEAFF
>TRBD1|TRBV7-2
CASSFGQGVETQYF
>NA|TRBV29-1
CSVASDSYEQYF
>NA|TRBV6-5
CASSYSIDQGLEAFF
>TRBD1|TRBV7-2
CASSSETGVGYGYTF
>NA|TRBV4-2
CASSQAGATYEQYF
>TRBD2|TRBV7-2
CASSPIRAGVSDTQYF
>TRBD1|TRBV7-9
CASSAPGGTSAFF
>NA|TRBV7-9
CASSLDQSPLHF
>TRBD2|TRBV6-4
CASSPVSGGPYEQYF
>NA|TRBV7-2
CASSLSLGPSYEQYF
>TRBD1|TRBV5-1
CASSLDRGIYEQYF
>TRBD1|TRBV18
CASSPSPGTGENEKLFF
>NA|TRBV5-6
CASSFDGTPGANVLTF
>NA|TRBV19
CASSTLSTGGYAGELFF
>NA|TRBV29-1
CSAGGGDNQPQHF
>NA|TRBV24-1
CATSDTTTEETQYF
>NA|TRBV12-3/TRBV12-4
CASSSGRNFEAFF
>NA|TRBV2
CASGASLNQPQHF
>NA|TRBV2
CASSGRAGAIYGYTF
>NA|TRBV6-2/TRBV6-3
CASSYPGGIGNQPQHF
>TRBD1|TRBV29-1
CSLGDRGTQPQHF
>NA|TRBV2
CAGGLLQETQYF
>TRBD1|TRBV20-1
CSACARGTADQPQHF
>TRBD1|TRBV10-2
CASSDPGTGRVHGYTF